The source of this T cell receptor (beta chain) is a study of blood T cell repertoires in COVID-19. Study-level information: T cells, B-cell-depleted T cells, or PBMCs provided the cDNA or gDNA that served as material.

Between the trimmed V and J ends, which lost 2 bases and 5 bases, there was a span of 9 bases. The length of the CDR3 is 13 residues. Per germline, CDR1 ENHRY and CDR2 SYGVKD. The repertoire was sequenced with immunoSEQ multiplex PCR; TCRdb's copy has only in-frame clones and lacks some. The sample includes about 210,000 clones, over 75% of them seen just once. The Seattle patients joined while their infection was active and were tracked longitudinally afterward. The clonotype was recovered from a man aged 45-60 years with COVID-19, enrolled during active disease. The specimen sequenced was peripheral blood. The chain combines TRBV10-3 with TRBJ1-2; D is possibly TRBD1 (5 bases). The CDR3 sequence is CAISENGAYGYTF. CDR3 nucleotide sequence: TGTGCCATCAGTGAGAATGGGGCGTATGGCTACACCTTC.